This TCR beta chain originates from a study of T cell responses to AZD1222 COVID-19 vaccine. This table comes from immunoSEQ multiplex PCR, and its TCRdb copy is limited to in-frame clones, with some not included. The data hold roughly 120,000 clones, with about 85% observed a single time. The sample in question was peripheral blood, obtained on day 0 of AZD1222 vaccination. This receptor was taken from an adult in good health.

The CDR3 DNA follows: TGTGCCAGCGGAGGACTAGTTGGTGCTGAGCAGTTCTTC. This gives the protein CASGGLVGAEQFF. V and J are TRBV6-6 and TRBJ2-1, with 7 bases identical to TRBD2. Germline V gene lookup returns CDR1 MNHNY and CDR2 SVGAGI (reference sequence). The CDR3 is 13 amino acids. V lost 8 bases, J lost 9 bases, and 10 bases stayed unmatched.